These 9 T cell receptor beta chains came from one sample sequenced in a study of blood T cell repertoires in COVID-19. The protocol was immunoSEQ multiplex PCR, while the TCRdb copy is restricted to in-frame clones and leaves out a portion. The table lists a few hundred thousand clones, roughly 84% of them singletons. Sequencing input: PBMCs or T cells enriched from blood (not recorded which). Every receptor here comes from a woman aged 25 to 39 who had recovered from COVID-19.

The chain carries TRBV6-2 or TRBV6-3 and TRBJ2-3; TRBD2 matches at 8 bases. The J segment lost 6 bases and the V segment lost 6 bases, leaving 11 bases of the junction unmatched. The CDR3 sequence is 15 residues long. The germline V gene has CDR1 MNHEY and CDR2 SVGEGT. The CDR3 coding sequence is TGTGCCAGCAGCCGCGGGGGGATAGGCTCGGATACGCAGTATTTT. Its protein product is CASSRGGIGSDTQYF.

This chain joins TRBV25-1 and TRBJ2-1; 8 bases are shared with TRBD2. Looked up from germline, CDR1 is MGHDK and CDR2 is SYGVNS. The ends lost 4 bases at V and 6 bases at J; junction bases unmatched: 8. The length of the CDR3 is 15 residues. CDR3 residues: CASSAPGGIRNEQFF. The CDR3 nucleotides are TGTGCCAGCAGTGCCCCGGGGGGGATCCGCAATGAGCAGTTCTTC.

The chain couples TRBV5-1 to TRBJ1-4; 9 bases align to TRBD1. With 4 bases clipped from V and 4 bases from J, the junction kept 5 bases outside the gene matches. Germline V gives CDR1 SGHRS, CDR2 YFSETQ. The CDR3 is 15 amino acids. This CDR3 reads CASSPGDRDNEKLFF. CDR3 bases: TGCGCCAGCAGCCCCGGGGACAGGGATAATGAAAAACTGTTTTTT.

The chain recombines TRBV29-1 with TRBJ1-1; D remains ambiguous. The CDR3 contains 12 residues. V was clipped by 4 bases and J by 7 bases, with 13 bases between them. Germline CDR1 and CDR2: SQVTM and ANQGSEA. The CDR3 DNA reads TGCAGCGTTGCGGGCAGAGGAGGTGAAGCTTTCTTT. This gives the protein CSVAGRGGEAFF.

V and J are TRBV19 and TRBJ1-3; no reliable D call. The germline V and J ends were trimmed by 5 bases and 0 bases, with 14 bases remaining between them. CDR3 length: 16 amino acids. The germline V gene has CDR1 LNHDA and CDR2 SQIVND (reference sequence). The CDR3 nucleotides are TGTGCCAGTAGTGGCCGATCGTCCAACTCTGGAAACACCATATATTTT. Translated, it gives CASSGRSSNSGNTIYF. The whole variable domain, filled in from reference TRBV19 and TRBJ1-3, reads DGGITQSPKYLFRKEGQNVTLSCEQNLNHDAMYWYRQDPGQGLRLIYYSQIVNDFQKGDIAEGYSVSREKKESFPLTVTSAQKNPTAFYLCASSGRSSNSGNTIYFGEGSWLTVV.

The chain links TRBV10-2 to TRBJ2-2; 10 positions match TRBD2. The CDR3 is made up of 16 amino acids. CDR1 and CDR2 (germline): WSHSY, SAAADI. The junction had 6 bases not matched to a gene; V was cut back by 4 bases and J by 4 bases. CDR3 residues: CASSGIAGGLTGELFF. In nucleotides, the CDR3 is TGCGCCAGCAGTGGTATAGCGGGGGGTCTCACCGGGGAGCTGTTTTTT.

The chain carries TRBV7-9 and TRBJ2-2; D uncertain. Trimming cost V 3 bases and J 6 bases, with 5 bases left between them. CDR3 length: 12 residues. Germline lookup yields CDR1 SEHNR and CDR2 FQNEAQ (reference sequence). The CDR3 reads CASSLSAGELFF. For the CDR3, the DNA is TGTGCCAGCAGCTTGTCTGCCGGGGAGCTGTTTTTT.

This clone was seen once. The chain joins TRBV28 to TRBJ2-7; D is perhaps TRBD1 (6 bases). Trimming removed 6 bases from V and 0 bases from J, with 15 bases in between. The V gene's germline CDR1 is MDHEN and CDR2 SYDVKM. The CDR3 is made up of 15 amino acids. In DNA form, the CDR3 reads TGTGCCAGCAGACAACCCGGGACAACCTCCTACGAGCAGTACTTC. Protein product: CASRQPGTTSYEQYF.

The genes are TRBV3-1 (or the pseudogene TRBV3-2) and TRBJ2-1; 10 bases match TRBD2. CDR3 length equals 16 residues. The ends lost 1 base at V and 5 bases at J; junction bases unmatched: 5. The germline V gene encodes CDR1 LGHDT and CDR2 YNNKEL (reference sequence). The CDR3 spells CASSQASSGGHNEQFF. In DNA, the CDR3 is TGTGCCAGCAGCCAAGCTTCTAGCGGGGGCCACAATGAGCAGTTCTTC.